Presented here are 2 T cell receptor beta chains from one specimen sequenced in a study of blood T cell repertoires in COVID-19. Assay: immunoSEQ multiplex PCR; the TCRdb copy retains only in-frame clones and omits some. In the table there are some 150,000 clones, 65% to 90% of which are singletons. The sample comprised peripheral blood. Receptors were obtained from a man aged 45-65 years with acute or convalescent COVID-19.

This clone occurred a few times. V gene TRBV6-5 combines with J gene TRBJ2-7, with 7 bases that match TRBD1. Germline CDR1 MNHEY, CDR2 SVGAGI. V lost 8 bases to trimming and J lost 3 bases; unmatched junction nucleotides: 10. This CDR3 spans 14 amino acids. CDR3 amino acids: CASLNRDSDYEQYF. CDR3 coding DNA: TGTGCCAGCCTTAACCGGGACAGTGACTACGAGCAGTACTTC.

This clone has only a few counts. CDR3 sequence reads: CASSNQVGGYSGANVLTF. The CDR3 nucleotides read TGTGCCAGTAGTAATCAGGTCGGGGGATACTCTGGGGCCAACGTCCTGACTTTC. The chain recombines TRBV19 with TRBJ2-6, with D perhaps TRBD2 (6 bases). CDR3 length: 18 residues. The germline gives CDR1 LNHDA, CDR2 SQIVND (reference sequence). V lost 4 bases and J 0 bases, leaving 16 bases between the germline ends.